This TCR beta chain was sequenced during a study of cytomegalovirus exposure and HLA in healthy donors. A few counts support this clone. The same CDR3 arises from other DNA sequences in this sample as well. V lost 6 bases and J 4 bases, leaving 15 bases between the germline ends. This CDR3 spans 14 amino acids. Germline assignment: CDR1 SGHVS and CDR2 FQNEAQ. The PCR employed 60 Vbeta primers together with 13 Jbeta primers. Sequencing used immunoSEQ multiplex PCR; TCRdb keeps in-frame clones, though not all of them. The sample shows roughly 200,000 clones, under 9.5% of them seen only once. The clonotype was recovered from a woman under 40 in good health and CMV-seropositive. The sequenced sample was PBMCs. The chain combines TRBV7-8 with TRBJ1-2; tentative D call: TRBD1 (6 bases). CDR3 in amino acids: CASSPGGRGYGYTF. For the CDR3, the DNA is TGTGCCAGCAGTCCCGGGGGGCGCGGCTATGGCTACACCTTC.